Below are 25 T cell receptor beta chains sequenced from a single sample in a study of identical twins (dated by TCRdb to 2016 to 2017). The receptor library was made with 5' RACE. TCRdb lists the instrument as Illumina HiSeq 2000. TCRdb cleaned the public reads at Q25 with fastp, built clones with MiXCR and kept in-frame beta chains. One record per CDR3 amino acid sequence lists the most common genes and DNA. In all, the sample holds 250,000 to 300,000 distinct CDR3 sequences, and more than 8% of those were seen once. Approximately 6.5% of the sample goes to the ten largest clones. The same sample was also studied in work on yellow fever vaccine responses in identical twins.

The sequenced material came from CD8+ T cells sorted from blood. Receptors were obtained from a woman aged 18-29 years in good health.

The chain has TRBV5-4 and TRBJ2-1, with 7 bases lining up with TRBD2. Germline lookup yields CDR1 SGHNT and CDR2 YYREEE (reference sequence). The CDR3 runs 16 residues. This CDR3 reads CASAPLTELAYNEQFF. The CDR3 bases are TGTGCGAGCGCCCCACTCACGGAACTAGCGTACAATGAGCAGTTCTTC.

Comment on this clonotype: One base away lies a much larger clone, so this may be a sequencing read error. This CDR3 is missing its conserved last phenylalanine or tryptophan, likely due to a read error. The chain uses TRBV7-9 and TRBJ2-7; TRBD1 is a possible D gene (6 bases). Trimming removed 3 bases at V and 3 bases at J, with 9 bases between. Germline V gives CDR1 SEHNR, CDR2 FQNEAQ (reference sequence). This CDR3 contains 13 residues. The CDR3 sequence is CASSFPGDYEQYY. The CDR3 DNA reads TGTGCCAGCAGCTTTCCAGGGGACTACGAGCAGTACTAC.

The CDR3 protein is CASSDSGQGEDTQYF. CDR3 sequence (DNA): TGTGCCAGCAGTGACTCAGGGCAAGGGGAAGATACGCAGTATTTT. This chain uses TRBV6-4 with TRBJ2-3; the D gene is possibly TRBD1 (5 bases). Trimming removed 0 bases at V and 5 bases at J, with 12 bases between. CDR1 is MRHNA, CDR2 SNTAGT, per germline. The CDR3 has 15 residues.

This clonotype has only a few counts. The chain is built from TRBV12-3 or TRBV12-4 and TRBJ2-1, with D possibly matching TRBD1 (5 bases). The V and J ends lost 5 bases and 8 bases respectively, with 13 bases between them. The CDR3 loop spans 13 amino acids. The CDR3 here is CASSPFLGDEQFF. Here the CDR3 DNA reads TGTGCCAGCAGTCCATTTTTAGGGGATGAGCAGTTCTTC.

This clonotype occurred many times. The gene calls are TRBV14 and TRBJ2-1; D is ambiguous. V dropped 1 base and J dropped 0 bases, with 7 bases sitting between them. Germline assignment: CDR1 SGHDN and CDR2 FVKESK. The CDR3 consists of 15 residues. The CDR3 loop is CASSQVPVSYNEQFF. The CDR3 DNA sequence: TGTGCCAGCAGCCAAGTACCTGTCTCCTACAATGAGCAGTTCTTC.

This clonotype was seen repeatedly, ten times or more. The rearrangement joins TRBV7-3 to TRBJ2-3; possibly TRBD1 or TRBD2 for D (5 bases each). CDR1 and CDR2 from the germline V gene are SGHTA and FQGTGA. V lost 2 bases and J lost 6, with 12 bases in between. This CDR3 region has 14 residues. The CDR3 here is CASSLDGTEDTQYF. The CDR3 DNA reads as TGTGCCAGCAGCTTAGATGGGACCGAGGATACGCAGTATTTT.

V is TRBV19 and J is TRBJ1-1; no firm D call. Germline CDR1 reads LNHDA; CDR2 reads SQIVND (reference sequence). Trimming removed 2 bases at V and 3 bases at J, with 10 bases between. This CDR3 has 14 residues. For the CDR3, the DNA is TGTGCCAGTAGTATATTAGGGTTGGACACTGAAGCTTTCTTT. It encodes CASSILGLDTEAFF.

The CDR3 protein is CASSLEGGVFHEQYF. In DNA form, the CDR3 reads TGCGCCAGCAGCTTGGAAGGGGGCGTTTTTCACGAGCAGTACTTC. The chain couples TRBV5-1 to TRBJ2-7; TRBD1 matches 7 bases. The ends lost 0 bases at V and 5 bases at J; junction bases unmatched: 8. Germline V CDR1 and CDR2: SGHRS, YFSETQ. There are 15 residues in the CDR3.

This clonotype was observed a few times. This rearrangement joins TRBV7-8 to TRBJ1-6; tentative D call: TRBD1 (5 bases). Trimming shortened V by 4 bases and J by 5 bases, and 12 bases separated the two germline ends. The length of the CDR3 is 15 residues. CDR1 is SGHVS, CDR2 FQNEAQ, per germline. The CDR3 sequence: CASSSRDRDNSPLHF. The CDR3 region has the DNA TGTGCCAGCAGCTCCCGGGACCGTGATAATTCACCCCTCCACTTT. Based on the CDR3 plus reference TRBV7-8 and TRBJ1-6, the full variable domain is GAGVSQSPRYKVAKRGQDVALRCDPISGHVSLFWYQQALGQGPEFLTYFQNEAQLDKSGLPSDRFFAERPEGSVSTLKIQRTQQEDSAVYLCASSSRDRDNSPLHFGNGTRLTVT.

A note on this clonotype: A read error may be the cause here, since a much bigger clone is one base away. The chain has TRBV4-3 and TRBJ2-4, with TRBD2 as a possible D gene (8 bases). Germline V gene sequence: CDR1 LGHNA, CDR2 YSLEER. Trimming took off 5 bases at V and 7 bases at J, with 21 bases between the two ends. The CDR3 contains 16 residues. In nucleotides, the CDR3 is TGCGCCAGCAGCTACGGGAGGGGGCTGTGTGAGAACATTCAGTACTTC. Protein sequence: CASSYGRGLCENIQYF.

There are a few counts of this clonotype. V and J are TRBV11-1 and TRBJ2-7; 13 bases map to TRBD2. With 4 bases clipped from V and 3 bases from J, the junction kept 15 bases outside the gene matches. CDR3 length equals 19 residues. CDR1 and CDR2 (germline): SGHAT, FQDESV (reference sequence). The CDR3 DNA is TGTGCCAGCAGCTCTACGGGAGGACTAGCGGGAGTCGATAGCTACGAGCAGTACTTC. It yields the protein CASSSTGGLAGVDSYEQYF. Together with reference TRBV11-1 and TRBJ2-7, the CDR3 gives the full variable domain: EAEVAQSPRYKITEKSQAVAFWCDPISGHATLYWYRQILGQGPELLVQFQDESVVDDSQLPKDRFSAERLKGVDSTLKIQPAELGDSAMYLCASSSTGGLAGVDSYEQYFGPGTRLTVT.

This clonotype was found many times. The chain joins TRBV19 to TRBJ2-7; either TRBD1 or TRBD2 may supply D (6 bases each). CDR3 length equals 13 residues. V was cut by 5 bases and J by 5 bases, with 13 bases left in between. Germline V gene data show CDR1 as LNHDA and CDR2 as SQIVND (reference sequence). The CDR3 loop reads CASSAIRGHEQYF. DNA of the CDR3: TGTGCCAGTAGTGCCATTCGGGGGCACGAGCAGTACTTC.

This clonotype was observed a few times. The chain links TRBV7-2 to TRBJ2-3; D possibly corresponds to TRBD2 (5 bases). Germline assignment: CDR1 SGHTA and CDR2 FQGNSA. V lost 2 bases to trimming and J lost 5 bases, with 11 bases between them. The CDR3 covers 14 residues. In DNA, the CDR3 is TGTGCCAGCAGCTTACTCATTGCGGGAGATACGCAGTATTTT. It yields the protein CASSLLIAGDTQYF.

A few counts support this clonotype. The CDR3 loop is CSASPGINTEAFF. The CDR3 DNA reads TGCAGTGCTAGCCCCGGAATCAACACTGAAGCTTTCTTT. The rearrangement joins TRBV20-1 to TRBJ1-1, with D unclear. The V gene's germline CDR1 is DFQATT and CDR2 SNEGSKA (reference sequence). The CDR3 is 13 amino acids. V was clipped by 3 bases and J by 2 bases, with 10 bases between them.

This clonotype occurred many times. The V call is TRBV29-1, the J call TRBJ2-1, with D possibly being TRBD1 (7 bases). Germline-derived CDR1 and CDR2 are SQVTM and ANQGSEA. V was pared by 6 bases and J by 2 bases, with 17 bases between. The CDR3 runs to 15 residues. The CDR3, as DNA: TGCAGCGTGATTACAGGGGAGGAAGCCTACAATGAGCAGTTCTTC. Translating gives CSVITGEEAYNEQFF.

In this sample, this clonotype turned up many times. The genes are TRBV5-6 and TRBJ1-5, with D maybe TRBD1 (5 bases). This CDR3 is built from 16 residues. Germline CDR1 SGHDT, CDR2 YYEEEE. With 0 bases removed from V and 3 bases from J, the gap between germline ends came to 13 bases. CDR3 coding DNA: TGTGCCAGCAGCTTGGCACAGACAGTGCTCAATCAGCCCCAGCATTTT. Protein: CASSLAQTVLNQPQHF.

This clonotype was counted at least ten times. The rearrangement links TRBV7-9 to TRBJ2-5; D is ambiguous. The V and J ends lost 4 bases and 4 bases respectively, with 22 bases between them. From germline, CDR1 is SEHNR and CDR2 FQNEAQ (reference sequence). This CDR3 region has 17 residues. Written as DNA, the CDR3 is TGTGCCAGCAGCTCCGATGGGTTTACTGGACGACCAGAGACCCAGTACTTC. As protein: CASSSDGFTGRPETQYF.

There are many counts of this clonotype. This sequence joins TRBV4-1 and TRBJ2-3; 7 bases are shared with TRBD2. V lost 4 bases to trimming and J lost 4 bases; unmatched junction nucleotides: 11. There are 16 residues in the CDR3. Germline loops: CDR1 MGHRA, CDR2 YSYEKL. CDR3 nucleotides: TGCGCCAGCAGCCTCGAGCTAGCGGAGAGGGCAGATACGCAGTATTTT. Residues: CASSLELAERADTQYF.

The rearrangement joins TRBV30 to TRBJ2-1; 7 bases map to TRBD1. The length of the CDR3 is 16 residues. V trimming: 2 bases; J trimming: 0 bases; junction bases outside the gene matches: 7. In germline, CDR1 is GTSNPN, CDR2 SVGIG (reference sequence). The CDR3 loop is CAWSSMTGNSYNEQFF. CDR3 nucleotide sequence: TGTGCCTGGAGTAGCATGACAGGGAACTCCTACAATGAGCAGTTCTTC.

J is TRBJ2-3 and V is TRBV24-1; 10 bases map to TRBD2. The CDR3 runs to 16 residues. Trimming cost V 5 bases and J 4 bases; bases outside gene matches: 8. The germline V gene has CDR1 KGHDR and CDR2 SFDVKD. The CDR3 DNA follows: TGTGCCACCAGTGTTACGGCTAGCGGGAGCCCAGATACGCAGTATTTT. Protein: CATSVTASGSPDTQYF.

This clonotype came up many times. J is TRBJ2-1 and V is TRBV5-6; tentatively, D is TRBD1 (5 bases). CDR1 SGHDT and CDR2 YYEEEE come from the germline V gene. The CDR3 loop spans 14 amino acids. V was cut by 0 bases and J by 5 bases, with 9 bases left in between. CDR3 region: CASSLVGAHNEQFF. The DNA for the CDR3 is TGTGCCAGCAGCTTGGTTGGGGCCCACAATGAGCAGTTCTTC. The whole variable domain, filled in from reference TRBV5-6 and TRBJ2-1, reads DAGVTQSPTHLIKTRGQQVTLRCSPKSGHDTVSWYQQALGQGPQFIFQYYEEEERQRGNFPDRFSGHQFPNYSSELNVNALLLGDSALYLCASSLVGAHNEQFFGPGTRLTVL.

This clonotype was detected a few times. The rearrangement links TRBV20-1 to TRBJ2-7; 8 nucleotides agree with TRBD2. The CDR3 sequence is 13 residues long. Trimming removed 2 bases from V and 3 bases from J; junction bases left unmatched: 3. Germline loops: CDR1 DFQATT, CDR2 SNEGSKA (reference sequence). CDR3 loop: CSARRSGSYEQYF. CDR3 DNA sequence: TGCAGTGCTAGACGCAGCGGGAGCTACGAGCAGTACTTC.

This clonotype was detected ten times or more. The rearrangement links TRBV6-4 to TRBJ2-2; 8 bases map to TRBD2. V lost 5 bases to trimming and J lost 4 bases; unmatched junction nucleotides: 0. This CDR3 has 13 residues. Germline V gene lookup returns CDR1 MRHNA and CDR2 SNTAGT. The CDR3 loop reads CASSTSGTGELFF. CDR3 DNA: TGTGCCAGCAGTACTAGCGGCACCGGGGAGCTGTTTTTT.

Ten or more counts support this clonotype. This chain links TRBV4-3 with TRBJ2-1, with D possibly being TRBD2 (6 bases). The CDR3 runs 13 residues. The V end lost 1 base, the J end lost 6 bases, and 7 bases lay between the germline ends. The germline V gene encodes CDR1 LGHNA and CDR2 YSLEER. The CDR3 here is CASSQALANEQFF. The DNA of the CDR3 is TGCGCCAGCAGCCAAGCACTAGCCAATGAGCAGTTCTTC.

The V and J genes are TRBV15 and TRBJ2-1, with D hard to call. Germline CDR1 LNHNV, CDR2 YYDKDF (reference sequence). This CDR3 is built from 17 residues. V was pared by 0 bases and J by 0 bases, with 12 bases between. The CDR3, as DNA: TGTGCCACCAGCAGAGATTACGGGTCCAGCTCCTACAATGAGCAGTTCTTC. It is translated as CATSRDYGSSSYNEQFF.